The 14 T cell receptor beta chains given below trace back to one sample, sequenced in a study of monozygotic twins with inflammatory bowel disease. TCRdb reprocessed the 5' RACE reads and keeps a single row for each CDR3 protein, giving no DNA. The table gives about 300,000 distinct CDR3 sequences; the top ten clones make up approximately 5.9% of it. The sequenced material came from blood. The source of these receptors is a human donor with ulcerative colitis or Crohn's disease, or a healthy co-twin of an affected twin (not recorded which).

J is TRBJ2-2 and V is TRBV11-2; TCRdb's D call of TRBD1 is untestable without DNA. CDR3 length: 16 amino acids. Germline V gene sequence: CDR1 SGHAT, CDR2 FQNNGV. The CDR3: CASSPWEGGAPGELFF.

The chain has TRBV7-2 and TRBJ2-3; TCRdb names TRBD2, which stays unverified in the absence of DNA. Germline CDR1 and CDR2: SGHTA and FQGNSA. This CDR3 region has 17 residues. CDR3: CASSEDSPPRSTDTQYF.

The J gene is TRBJ2-7, the V gene TRBV30; TCRdb's assignment of TRBD2 cannot be checked, as there is no DNA. The CDR3 consists of 16 residues. Germline V gene data show CDR1 as GTSNPN and CDR2 as SVGIG (reference sequence). The CDR3 reads CAWSVRSGRAPGEQYF.

This chain uses TRBV2 with TRBJ2-1; checking the TCRdb D call of TRBD2 is not possible without DNA. This CDR3 contains 16 residues. The V gene's germline CDR1 is SNHLY and CDR2 FYNNEI. The CDR3 protein is CASSGGPGLPHNEQFF.

The V call is TRBV6-6, the J call TRBJ2-7; TCRdb returns TRBD1, unconfirmable since there is no DNA. Germline V gene lookup returns CDR1 MNHNY and CDR2 SVGAGI (reference sequence). The CDR3 is 11 residues long. The CDR3 region is CATPTGTELYF.

The chain recombines TRBV5-1 with TRBJ2-1. Germline lookup yields CDR1 SGHRS and CDR2 YFSETQ. CDR3 size: 12 residues. The CDR3 region is CASRSFGHEQFF.

V gene TRBV20-1 combines with J gene TRBJ2-4. Per the germline V gene, CDR1 is DFQATT and CDR2 is SNEGSKA (reference sequence). This CDR3 is 15 amino acids long. CDR3 protein: CSARRGELAKNIQYF.

The chain joins TRBV7-9 to TRBJ1-1; TCRdb indicates TRBD1, and absent DNA this call remains unverified. The CDR3 spans 12 residues. CDR1 and CDR2 (germline): SEHNR, FQNEAQ (reference sequence). The CDR3 reads CASSTTRGVAFF.

J is TRBJ2-5 and V is TRBV5-5; lacking DNA, the TRBD1 call made by TCRdb goes unchecked. The V gene's germline CDR1 is SGHKS and CDR2 YYEKEE (reference sequence). CDR3 size: 14 residues. CDR3: CASRRTGDGETQYF.

The chain links TRBV7-9 to TRBJ2-7. This CDR3 region has 16 residues. Germline V CDR1 and CDR2: SEHNR, FQNEAQ (reference sequence). CDR3 protein: CASSLGLRRRSYEQYF. Complete variable domain (other parts from reference TRBV7-9 and TRBJ2-7): DTGVSQNPRHKITKRGQNVTFRCDPISEHNRLYWYRQTLGQGPEFLTYFQNEAQLEKSRLLSDRFSAERPKGSFSTLEIQRTEQGDSAMYLCASSLGLRRRSYEQYFGPGTRLTVT.

This chain connects TRBV5-1 to TRBJ1-5. This CDR3 has 17 residues. Germline CDR1 reads SGHRS; CDR2 reads YFSETQ. CDR3 residues: CASSLGPRAGGGQPQHF.

The chain has TRBV6-2 or TRBV6-3 and TRBJ2-1; TCRdb's D call of TRBD1 is untestable without DNA. The length of the CDR3 is 16 residues. Germline CDR1 and CDR2: MNHEY and SVGEGT. CDR3 amino acids: CASSYSPGNRGHEQFF.

The chain employs TRBV27 and TRBJ1-2. Germline CDR1 reads MNHEY; CDR2 reads SMNVEV (reference sequence). This CDR3 comprises 16 residues. This chain's CDR3 is CASSLSGSNQNYGYTF.

The gene calls are TRBV6-2 or TRBV6-3 and TRBJ2-3; the TCRdb D gene call, TRBD1, has no DNA to confirm it. Germline V gives CDR1 MNHEY, CDR2 SVGEGT. This CDR3 region has 17 residues. The CDR3 here is CASSRSWDTRAPDTRYF.